This T cell receptor beta chain stems from a study of blood T cell repertoires in COVID-19. As for the study in general: Donors in the United States, Italy and Spain gave samples during acute or convalescent COVID-19. T cells, B-cell-depleted T cells, or PBMCs provided the cDNA or gDNA that served as material.

As processed by the authors: Reference gene primer amplification in the assay estimated nucleated cell counts. Clones were read by immunoSEQ multiplex PCR, and TCRdb kept only the in-frame ones, dropping some. For V, J and clone size, that table is used; D and trimming come from the DNA. The sample comprises roughly 200,000 clones, 80% to 85% of which are singletons, and 5.5% to 8% rests with the top ten. The CDR3 spans 15 residues. Losses at the gene ends were 3 bases for V and 9 bases for J; bases not matched to a gene: 9. Germline CDR1 reads DFQATT; CDR2 reads SNEGSKA (reference sequence). Patients at the Seattle site were enrolled during active infection and followed longitudinally.

Material: peripheral blood. The V gene is TRBV20-1, the J gene TRBJ2-1; the match to TRBD2 covers 12 bases. This receptor was obtained from a woman in her thirties or forties with COVID-19, enrolled during active disease. CDR3: CSASGLAGGRIEQFF. The CDR3 DNA reads TGCAGTGCTAGTGGCCTAGCGGGGGGGCGTATTGAGCAGTTCTTC.